Listed below are T cell receptor beta chains from one sample, sequenced in a study of blood T cell repertoires in COVID-19. Generated by immunoSEQ multiplex PCR, the TCRdb table keeps only in-frame clones and is missing some. The table includes fewer than 200,000 clones, roughly 80% detected once. Sequenced: peripheral blood. Receptor source: a woman between 70 and 85 years old with COVID-19, enrolled during active disease. The CDR3 runs from the conserved cysteine through the conserved F or W. Each record gives: D gene, clone size, J gene, V gene, CDR3 protein, CDR3 DNA. D genes are given only for firm matches. Rows give clone size only sometimes, using once, few, many, or a class for an expanded clone.

>TRBD1|.|TRBJ1-1|TRBV5-1
CASSATGANTEAFF
TGCGCCAGCAGCGCAACAGGGGCGAACACTGAAGCTTTCTTT
>.|.|TRBJ1-5|TRBV6-5
CASSPTLPNQPQHF
TGTGCCAGCAGCCCGACTCTCCCAAATCAGCCCCAGCATTTT
>TRBD1|few|TRBJ1-5|TRBV15
CATSRETGLGQPQHF
TGTGCCACCAGCAGAGAGACAGGGCTCGGGCAGCCCCAGCATTTT
>.|.|TRBJ2-5|TRBV18
CASSPPAVETQYF
TGTGCCAGCTCACCACCGGCCGTGGAGACCCAGTACTTC
>.|few|TRBJ2-3|TRBV30
CAWSVPRTDTQYF
TGTGCCTGGAGTGTACCCAGGACAGATACGCAGTATTTT
>TRBD2|.|TRBJ2-1|TRBV5-1
CASTRSGSYNNEQFF
TGCGCCAGCACCCGTAGCGGGAGTTACAACAATGAGCAGTTCTTC
>TRBD2|.|TRBJ2-1|TRBV19
CASGEGDSYNEQFF
TGTGCCAGCGGGGAGGGAGATTCCTACAATGAGCAGTTCTTC
>TRBD1|once|TRBJ1-1|TRBV6-2/TRBV6-3
CASSHRPGQGNTEAFF
TGTGCCAGCAGTCATCGTCCGGGACAGGGCAACACTGAAGCTTTCTTT
>.|.|TRBJ2-1|TRBV30
CATWQAGDNEQFF
TGTGCCACCTGGCAAGCCGGAGACAATGAGCAGTTCTTC
>TRBD2|.|TRBJ2-3|TRBV30
CAWTSGSLPYTDTQYF
TGTGCCTGGACTAGCGGGAGTTTACCCTACACAGATACGCAGTATTTT
>TRBD1|.|TRBJ2-3|TRBV19
CASSKLGTGSSDTQYF
TGTGCCAGTAGTAAACTCGGGACAGGGTCATCAGATACGCAGTATTTT
>.|.|TRBJ1-1|TRBV18
CASSPGLERGEAFF
TGTGCCAGCTCACCGGGGCTCGAGAGGGGGGAAGCTTTCTTT
>TRBD1|.|TRBJ2-2|TRBV11-3
CASSPGQGRGTGELFF
TGTGCCAGCAGCCCCGGACAGGGACGGGGAACCGGGGAGCTGTTTTTT
>TRBD1|.|TRBJ2-5|TRBV25-1
CASIKDREETQYF
TGTGCCAGCATAAAAGACAGGGAAGAGACCCAGTACTTC
>.|.|TRBJ1-2|TRBV19
CASRSQGWDGYTF
TGTGCCAGTAGGTCACAGGGTTGGGATGGCTACACCTTC
>TRBD2|.|TRBJ2-1|TRBV29-1
CSVFLLAGVDNEQFF
TGCAGCGTTTTTCTACTAGCGGGAGTGGACAATGAGCAGTTCTTC
>TRBD2|.|TRBJ2-2|TRBV7-7
CASSSGLAGTTGELFF
TGTGCCAGCAGCTCGGGACTAGCGGGGACCACCGGGGAGCTGTTTTTT
>.|.|TRBJ1-5|TRBV7-6
CASSLGGGRGNQPQHF
TGTGCCAGCAGCTTAGGGGGGGGTAGGGGCAATCAGCCCCAGCATTTT
>.|.|TRBJ1-2|TRBV29-1
CSVLDGNYGYTF
TGCAGCGTACTAGACGGGAACTATGGCTACACCTTC
>.|.|TRBJ1-1|TRBV18
CASSQNREGTEAFF
TGTGCCAGCTCACAAAACAGGGAAGGCACTGAAGCTTTCTTT
>TRBD2|.|TRBJ2-1|TRBV9
CASSVGLAGYNEQFF
TGTGCCAGCAGCGTCGGACTAGCGGGATATAATGAGCAGTTCTTC
>TRBD2|.|TRBJ2-1|TRBV9
CASSPPNGRDYNEQFF
TGTGCCAGCAGCCCCCCTAACGGGAGGGACTACAATGAGCAGTTCTTC
>.|.|TRBJ2-4|TRBV5-6
CASSGLDSSPAKNIQYF
TGTGCCAGCAGCGGTTTAGACAGCTCTCCAGCCAAAAACATTCAGTACTTC
>.|.|TRBJ1-2|TRBV7-2
CASSLMGGGYTF
TGTGCCAGCAGCTTAATGGGAGGTGGCTACACCTTC
>.|.|TRBJ2-5|TRBV9
CASTTTLDSQETQYF
TGTGCCAGCACCACGACCCTTGACAGTCAAGAGACCCAGTACTTC
>.|.|TRBJ2-7|TRBV6-5
CASRVDPGEIYEQYF
TGTGCCAGCAGGGTAGACCCCGGAGAAATATACGAGCAGTACTTC
>TRBD1|.|TRBJ1-2|TRBV5-4
CASSSLDRAHIGYGYTF
TGTGCCAGCAGCTCACTGGACAGGGCCCATATCGGCTATGGCTACACCTTC
>.|.|TRBJ1-1|TRBV2
CASGRGAGLLNTEAFF
TGTGCCAGCGGGAGGGGGGCAGGGCTCCTGAACACTGAAGCTTTCTTT
>TRBD2|.|TRBJ2-3|TRBV5-4
CASSLERGTDTQYF
TGTGCCAGCAGCTTGGAGCGGGGTACAGATACGCAGTATTTT
>.|.|TRBJ2-3|TRBV7-2
CASSLDISTDTQYF
TGTGCCAGCAGCTTAGATATAAGCACAGATACGCAGTATTTT
>.|.|TRBJ1-1|TRBV12-3/TRBV12-4
CASSFGGRAFF
TGTGCCAGCAGTTTTGGAGGGAGAGCTTTCTTT
>TRBD1|.|TRBJ1-2|TRBV7-2
CASSLGGGWGQGYTF
TGTGCCAGCAGCTTAGGAGGGGGCTGGGGTCAGGGCTACACCTTC
>.|.|TRBJ2-6|TRBV7-9
CASRLGGASWGSGANVLTF
TGTGCCAGTAGACTCGGTGGGGCCTCCTGGGGCTCTGGGGCCAACGTCCTGACTTTC
>TRBD2|.|TRBJ2-7|TRBV13
CASSPLSGRGEQYF
TGTGCCAGCAGCCCCCTGAGCGGGAGGGGCGAGCAGTACTTC
>TRBD1|.|TRBJ1-4|TRBV28
CASSSRDSPYEKLFF
TGTGCCAGCAGTTCCCGGGACAGTCCCTATGAAAAACTGTTTTTT
>TRBD2|.|TRBJ2-1|TRBV15
CATWTSGSFNEQFF
TGTGCCACCTGGACTAGCGGGAGTTTTAATGAGCAGTTCTTC
>TRBD2|few|TRBJ2-5|TRBV24-1
CATSDRLTSGGGETQYF
TGTGCCACCAGTGACCGCCTTACTAGCGGGGGGGGAGAGACCCAGTACTTC
>TRBD2|.|TRBJ2-1|TRBV13
CASSLVAGGPISTEQFF
TGTGCCAGCAGCTTAGTAGCGGGAGGGCCTATTTCTACTGAGCAGTTCTTC
>TRBD2|.|TRBJ2-5|TRBV9
CASSRLAGGGTQYF
TGTGCCAGCAGTCGACTAGCGGGAGGGGGGACCCAGTACTTC
>.|once|TRBJ2-3|TRBV10-3
CAISETDSFTDTQYF
TGTGCCATCAGTGAGACGGACAGCTTCACAGATACGCAGTATTTT
>TRBD2|few|TRBJ2-1|TRBV29-1
CSVEGFGLVKVF
TGCAGCGTTGAGGGTTTCGGACTAGTGAAAGTCTTC
>TRBD1|.|TRBJ1-5|TRBV28
CASSSGRTGGHQPQHF
TGTGCCAGCAGTTCGGGCCGGACAGGGGGTCATCAGCCCCAGCATTTT
>TRBD1|once|TRBJ1-2|TRBV5-1
CASSHTGQGDYGYTF
TGCGCCAGCAGCCACACTGGACAGGGAGACTATGGCTACACCTTC
>.|.|TRBJ1-3|TRBV30
CAWSVSAGPGNTIYF
TGTGCCTGGAGTGTAAGTGCAGGGCCTGGAAACACCATATATTTT